Below, 8 T cell receptor beta chains from the same sample are listed, as sequenced in a study of control samples from healthy donors and cancer patients (dated by TCRdb to about 2020). Receptors were amplified or captured by the immunoSEQ multiplex PCR assay. In TCRdb, the immuneACCESS table is reduced to in-frame sequences with V and J assigned. These tables do not hold every clone; where another copy was compared, an unresolved V gene accounts for under half, and the others remain unexplained. This sample gives around 140,000 clones in total; 92% of them show up just once. The top ten constitute 2% to 2.5% of the sample. Source material: blood. All receptors derive from a woman aged 50 to 60 in good health.

Here the CDR3 reads CASSLPVGRRNQPQHF. CDR3 bases: TGCGCCAGCAGCCTCCCGGTGGGCAGGCGCAATCAGCCCCAGCATTTT. V usage is TRBV4-1 and J usage is TRBJ1-5; D unresolved. The CDR3 has 16 amino acids. Germline values: CDR1 MGHRA, CDR2 YSYEKL. V dropped 4 bases and J dropped 2 bases, with 15 bases sitting between them.

In this sample, this clone turned up a few times. The J gene is TRBJ2-4, the V gene TRBV28; TRBD1 is a possible D gene (6 bases). V was trimmed by 1 base and J by 4 bases, leaving 11 bases between them. This CDR3 spans 15 amino acids. Germline CDR1 reads MDHEN; CDR2 reads SYDVKM. The DNA of the CDR3 is TGTGCCAGCAGTTTATTGACAGGAGCTAAAAACATTCAGTACTTC. Its translation: CASSLLTGAKNIQYF.

The CDR3 loop reads CASSRTGRTQETQYF. CDR3 nucleotide sequence: TGCGCCAGCAGCCGGACGGGACGTACGCAAGAGACCCAGTACTTC. The chain links TRBV5-1 to TRBJ2-5, with D tentatively TRBD1 or TRBD2 (5 bases each). The CDR3 is 15 residues long. Germline V gene lookup returns CDR1 SGHRS and CDR2 YFSETQ. V was cut by 4 bases and J by 2 bases, with 15 bases left in between.

This clone was recorded a few times. The chain carries TRBV10-3 and TRBJ1-5; D call uncertain. In germline, CDR1 is ENHRY, CDR2 SYGVKD. The CDR3 spans 13 residues. Trimming cost V 1 base and J 0 bases, with 1 base left between them. The CDR3 nucleotides are TGTGCCATCAGTGAGTATAGCAATCAGCCCCAGCATTTT. As protein: CAISEYSNQPQHF.

This chain uses TRBV3-1 (or the pseudogene TRBV3-2) with TRBJ1-1; maybe TRBD1 (5 bases). Germline CDR1 reads LGHDT; CDR2 reads YNNKEL (reference sequence). The CDR3 loop spans 16 amino acids. V lost 3 bases and J 2 bases, leaving 16 bases between the germline ends. The CDR3 is CASSHRQGRFNTEAFF. The CDR3, as DNA: TGTGCCAGCAGCCACCGCCAGGGCCGCTTTAACACTGAAGCTTTCTTT.

This chain joins TRBV14 and TRBJ1-6; no firm D call. The CDR3 covers 13 residues. Germline lookup yields CDR1 SGHDN and CDR2 FVKESK. The V end was cut by 1 base, the J end by 11 bases, with 9 bases between. The CDR3 loop is CASSQGSRTPLHF. DNA of the CDR3: TGTGCCAGCAGCCAAGGTTCCCGTACACCCCTCCACTTT.

The chain carries TRBV5-6 and TRBJ2-3; D possibly corresponds to TRBD2 (6 bases). V lost 2 bases and J lost 4, with 11 bases in between. The CDR3 spans 14 residues. Germline V gives CDR1 SGHDT, CDR2 YYEEEE. CDR3 amino acids: CASSLLARADTQYF. In nucleotides, the CDR3 is TGTGCCAGCAGCTTACTAGCTAGGGCAGATACGCAGTATTTT.

This chain joins TRBV5-4 and TRBJ1-6; D not resolved. The CDR3 is 12 amino acids. Germline V gives CDR1 SGHNT, CDR2 YYREEE (reference sequence). The V and J ends lost 3 bases and 13 bases respectively, with 11 bases between them. CDR3 nucleotide sequence: TGTGCCAGCAGCTCCCTGGGTCACCCCCTCCACTTT. It translates to CASSSLGHPLHF.